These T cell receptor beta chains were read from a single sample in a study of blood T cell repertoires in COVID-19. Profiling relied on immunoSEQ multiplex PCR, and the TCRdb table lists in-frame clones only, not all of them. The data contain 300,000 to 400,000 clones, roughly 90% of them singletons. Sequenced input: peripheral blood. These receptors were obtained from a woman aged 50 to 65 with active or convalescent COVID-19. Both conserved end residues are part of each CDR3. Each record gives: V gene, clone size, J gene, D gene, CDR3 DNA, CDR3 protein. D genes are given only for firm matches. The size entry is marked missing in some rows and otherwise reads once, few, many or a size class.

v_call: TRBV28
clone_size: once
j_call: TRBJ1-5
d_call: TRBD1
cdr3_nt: TGTGCCAGCAGCTTACAGGGGGCGGGCAATCAGCCCCAGCATTTT
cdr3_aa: CASSLQGAGNQPQHF

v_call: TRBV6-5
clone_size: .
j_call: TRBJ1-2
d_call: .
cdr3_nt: TGTGCCAGCAGTTACTCGGGACTGAACTATGGCTACACCTTC
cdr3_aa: CASSYSGLNYGYTF

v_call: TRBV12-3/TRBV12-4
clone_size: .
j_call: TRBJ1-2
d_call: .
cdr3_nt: TGTGCCAGCAGCCTCGACAGGATCTATGGCTACACCTTC
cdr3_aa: CASSLDRIYGYTF

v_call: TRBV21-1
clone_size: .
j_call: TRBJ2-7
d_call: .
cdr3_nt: TGTGCCAGCAGCAACGCCGCGGGAGGGGATACCGAGCAGTACTTC
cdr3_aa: CASSNAAGGDTEQYF

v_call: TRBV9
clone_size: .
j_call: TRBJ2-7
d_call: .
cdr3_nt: TGTGCCAGCAGCGCCGACCGCGGACAATACGAGCAGTACTTC
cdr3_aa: CASSADRGQYEQYF

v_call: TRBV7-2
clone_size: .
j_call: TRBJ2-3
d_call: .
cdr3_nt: TGTGCCAGCAGCAGGGGTTTATCTAGCACAGATACGCAGTATTTT
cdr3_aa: CASSRGLSSTDTQYF

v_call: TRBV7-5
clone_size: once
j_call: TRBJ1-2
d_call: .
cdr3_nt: TGTGCCAGAAGCTTAGAAATCGCTAGCAGGCTGAACTATGGCTACACCTTC
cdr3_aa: CARSLEIASRLNYGYTF

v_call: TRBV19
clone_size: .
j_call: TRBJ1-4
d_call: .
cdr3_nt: TGTGCCAGTAGTATTTCGGGACAACGGACTGAAAAACTGTTTTTT
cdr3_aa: CASSISGQRTEKLFF

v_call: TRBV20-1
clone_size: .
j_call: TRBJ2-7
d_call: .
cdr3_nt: TGCAATCTCGGTCCATCCTACGAGCAGTACTTC
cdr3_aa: CNLGPSYEQYF

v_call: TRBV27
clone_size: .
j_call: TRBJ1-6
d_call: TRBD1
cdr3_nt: TGTGCCAGCAGTTCCCCCCCGGGACAGGGGGGTTCACCCCTCCACTTT
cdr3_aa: CASSSPPGQGGSPLHF

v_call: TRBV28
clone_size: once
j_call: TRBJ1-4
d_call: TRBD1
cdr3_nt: TGTGCCAGCAGTGTTCAGGGGGCACGGACTAATGAAAAACTGTTTTTT
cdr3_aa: CASSVQGARTNEKLFF

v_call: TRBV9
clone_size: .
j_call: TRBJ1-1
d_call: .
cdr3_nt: TGTGCCAGCAGGTTAAATCGGGACATGTTGGGGAACACTGAAGCTTTCTTT
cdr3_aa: CASRLNRDMLGNTEAFF

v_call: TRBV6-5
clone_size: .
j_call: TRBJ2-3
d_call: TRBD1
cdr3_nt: TGTGCCAGCAGCCAGACAGGGGGCAAAGGGGATACGCAGTATTTT
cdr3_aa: CASSQTGGKGDTQYF

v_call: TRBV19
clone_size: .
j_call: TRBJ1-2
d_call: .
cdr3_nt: TGTGCCAGTAGTGTACAGGGTGGCGGCTACACCTTC
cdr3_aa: CASSVQGGGYTF

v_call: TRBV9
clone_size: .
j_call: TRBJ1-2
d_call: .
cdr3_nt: TGTGCCAGCAGCTTTTACAGGGCCCTTAACTATGGCTACACCTTC
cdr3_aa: CASSFYRALNYGYTF

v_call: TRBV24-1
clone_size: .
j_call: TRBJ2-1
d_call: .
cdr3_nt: TGTGCCACCAGTGGGCGGAACGGCGCGTTTGATGAGCAGTTCTTC
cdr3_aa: CATSGRNGAFDEQFF

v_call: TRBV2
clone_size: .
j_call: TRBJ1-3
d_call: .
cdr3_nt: TGTGCCAGCAGGCTGGGGAGCTCTGGAAACACCATATATTTT
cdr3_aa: CASRLGSSGNTIYF

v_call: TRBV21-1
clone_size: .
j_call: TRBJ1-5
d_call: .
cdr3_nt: TGTGCCAGCAGCAAACAGGGGGTAAGTCAGCCCCAGCATTTT
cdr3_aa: CASSKQGVSQPQHF

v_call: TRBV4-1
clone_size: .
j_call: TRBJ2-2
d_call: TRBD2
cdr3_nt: TGCGCCAGCAGCCAAGATACGGGGGGGCGCACCGGGGAGCTGTTTTTT
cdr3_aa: CASSQDTGGRTGELFF

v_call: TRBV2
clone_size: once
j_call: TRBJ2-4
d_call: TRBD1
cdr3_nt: TGTGCCAGCAGTGAATGGGAGGGACAGGGGATCAAAAACATTCAGTACTTC
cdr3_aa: CASSEWEGQGIKNIQYF

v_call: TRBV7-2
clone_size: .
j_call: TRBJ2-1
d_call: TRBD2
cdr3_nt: TGTGCCAGCAGCGCCCAGCGGGAGGGCCCTAAGTTCTTC
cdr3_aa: CASSAQREGPKFF

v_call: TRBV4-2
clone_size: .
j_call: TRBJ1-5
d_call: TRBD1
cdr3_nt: TGTGCCAGCAGCCCGGGGACAGGCAATCAGCCCCAGCATTTT
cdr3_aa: CASSPGTGNQPQHF

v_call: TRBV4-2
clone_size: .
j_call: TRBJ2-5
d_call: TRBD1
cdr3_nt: TGTGCCAGCAGCCAAGATCTTATTGGGACAGGGGAAGGAAGGGAGACCCAGTACTTC
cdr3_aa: CASSQDLIGTGEGRETQYF

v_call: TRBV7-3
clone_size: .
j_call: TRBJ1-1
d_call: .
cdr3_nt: TGTGCCAGCAGCCAGTGGGGCGGAGCCACTGAAGCTTTCTTT
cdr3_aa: CASSQWGGATEAFF

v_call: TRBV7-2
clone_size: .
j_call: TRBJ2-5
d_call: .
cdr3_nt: TGTGCCAGCAGCTTAGTGCGGGGAGAAGTCGAGACCCAGTACTTC
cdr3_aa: CASSLVRGEVETQYF

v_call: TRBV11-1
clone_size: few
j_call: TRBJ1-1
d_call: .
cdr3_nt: TGTGCCAGCAGTACTCTCGGGGGGACTGAAGCTTTCTTT
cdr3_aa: CASSTLGGTEAFF

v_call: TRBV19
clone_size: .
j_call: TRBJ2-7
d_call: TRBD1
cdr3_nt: TGTGCCAGTAGTCGGACAGGGGGGGACTACGAGCAGTACTTC
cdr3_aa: CASSRTGGDYEQYF

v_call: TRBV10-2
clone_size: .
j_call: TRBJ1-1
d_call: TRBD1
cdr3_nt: TGCGCCAGCAGTGGACAGGGTGAGGGAAGAGCTTTCTTT
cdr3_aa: CASSGQGEGRAFF

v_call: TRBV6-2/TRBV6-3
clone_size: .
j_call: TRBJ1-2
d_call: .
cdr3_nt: TGTGCCAGCAGTTACCCATCCACGAGACAGGTCTATGGCTACACCTTC
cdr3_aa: CASSYPSTRQVYGYTF

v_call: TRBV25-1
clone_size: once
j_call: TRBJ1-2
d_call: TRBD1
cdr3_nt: TGTGCCAGCAAGACAGGGGGTGGCTACACCTTC
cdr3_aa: CASKTGGGYTF

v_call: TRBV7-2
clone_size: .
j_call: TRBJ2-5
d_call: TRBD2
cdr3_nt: TGTGCCAGCAGCTTAGTTCGGGTGCGGCGGGGGGGCGTCGAGACCCAGTACTTC
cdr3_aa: CASSLVRVRRGGVETQYF

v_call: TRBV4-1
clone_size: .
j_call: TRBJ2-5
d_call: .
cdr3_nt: TGCGCCAGCAGCCAAGTTCCGGCGGGGCCGTCCCGGGAGACCCAGTACTTC
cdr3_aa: CASSQVPAGPSRETQYF

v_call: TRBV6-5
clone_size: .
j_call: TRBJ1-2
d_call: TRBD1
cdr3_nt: TGTGCCAGCAGTCAGGGGGGGCAGGGGGCGCGAGGCTACACCTTC
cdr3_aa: CASSQGGQGARGYTF

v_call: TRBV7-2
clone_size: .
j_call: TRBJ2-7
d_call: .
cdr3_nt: TGTGCCAGCAGCTTAGTCGCCAGGGGGGACTACGAGCAGTACTTC
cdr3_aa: CASSLVARGDYEQYF

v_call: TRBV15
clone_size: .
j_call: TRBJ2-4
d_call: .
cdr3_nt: TGTGCCACCAGCACCCTTGGACAGACGGGCAAAAACATTCAGTACTTC
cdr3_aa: CATSTLGQTGKNIQYF

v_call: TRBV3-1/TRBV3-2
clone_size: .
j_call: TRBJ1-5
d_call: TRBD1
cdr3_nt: TGTGCCAGCAGCCAAAGCTCCGGGACAGGGGGTCATCAGCCCCAGCATTTT
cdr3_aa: CASSQSSGTGGHQPQHF

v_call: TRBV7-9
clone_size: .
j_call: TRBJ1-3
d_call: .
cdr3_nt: TGTGCCAGCAGCTCGAAGGGGCCCGGCATATATTTT
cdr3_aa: CASSSKGPGIYF

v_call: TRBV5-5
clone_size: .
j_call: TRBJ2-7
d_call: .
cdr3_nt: TGTGCCAGCAGCTTTCGTTCTAGCGTAAGTGACTACGAGCAGTACTTC
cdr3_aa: CASSFRSSVSDYEQYF

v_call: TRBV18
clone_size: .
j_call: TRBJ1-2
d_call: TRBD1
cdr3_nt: TGTGCCAGCTCACTCTTCTTTGGGACAGACTATGGCTACACCTTC
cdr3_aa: CASSLFFGTDYGYTF

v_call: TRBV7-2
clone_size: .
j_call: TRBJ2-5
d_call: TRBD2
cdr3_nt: TGTGCCAGCAGCTCGAGACTAGCGGGAGGGGCAGAGACCCAGTACTTC
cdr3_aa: CASSSRLAGGAETQYF

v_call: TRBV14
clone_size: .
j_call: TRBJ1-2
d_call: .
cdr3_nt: TGTGCCAGCAGCCGGACAATCGATAACTATGGCTACACCTTC
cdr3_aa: CASSRTIDNYGYTF

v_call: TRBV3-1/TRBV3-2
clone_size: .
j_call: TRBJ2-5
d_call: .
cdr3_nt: TGTGCCAGCAGCCAAGGGGTACAGGGTGGGCTAGAGACCCAGTACTTC
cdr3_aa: CASSQGVQGGLETQYF

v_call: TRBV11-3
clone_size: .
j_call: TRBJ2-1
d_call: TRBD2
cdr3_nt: TGTGCCAGCAGCTTAGATGGGCGACTAGCGGGAGAGAATGAGCAGTTCTTC
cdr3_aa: CASSLDGRLAGENEQFF

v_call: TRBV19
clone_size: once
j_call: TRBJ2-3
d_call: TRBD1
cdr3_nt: TGTGCCAGTAGGCCGACAGGGGGCACAGATACGCAGTATTTT
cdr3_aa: CASRPTGGTDTQYF

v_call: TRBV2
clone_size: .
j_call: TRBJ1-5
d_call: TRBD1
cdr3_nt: TGTGCCAGCGGGCTAGGGACAGGGGTGAGACAGCCCCAGCATTTT
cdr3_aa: CASGLGTGVRQPQHF

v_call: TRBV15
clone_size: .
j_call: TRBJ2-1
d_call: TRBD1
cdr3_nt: TGTGCCACCAGCATAGGGACAGGGGGCATGAATGAGCAGTTCTTC
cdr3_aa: CATSIGTGGMNEQFF

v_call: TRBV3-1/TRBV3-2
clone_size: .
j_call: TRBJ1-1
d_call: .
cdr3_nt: TGTGCCAGCAATCGTGGGCTGAACACTGAAGCTTTCTTT
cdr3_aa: CASNRGLNTEAFF

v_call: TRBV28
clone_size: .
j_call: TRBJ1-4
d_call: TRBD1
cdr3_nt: TGTGCCAGCAGTTCGGGACAGGAATTCAGAAGGTATTTT
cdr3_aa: CASSSGQEFRRYF

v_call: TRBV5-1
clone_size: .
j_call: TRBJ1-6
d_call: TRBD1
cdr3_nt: TGCGCCAGCAGTTCTACAGGGGGCGATTCACCCCTCCACTTT
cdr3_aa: CASSSTGGDSPLHF

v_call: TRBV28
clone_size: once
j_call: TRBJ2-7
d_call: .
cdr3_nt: TGTGCCAGCAGTTACAAGGACAGATCCATCTACGAGCAGTACTTC
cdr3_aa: CASSYKDRSIYEQYF

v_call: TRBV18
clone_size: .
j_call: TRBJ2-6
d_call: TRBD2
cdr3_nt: TGTGCCAGCTCCGGACTAGCGGGAGTCTCTGGGGCCAACGTCCTGACTTTC
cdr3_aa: CASSGLAGVSGANVLTF

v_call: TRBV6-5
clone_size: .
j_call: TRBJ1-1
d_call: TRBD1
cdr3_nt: TGTGCCAGCAAACGGTGGGGACAGGGAGACACTGAAGCTTTCTTT
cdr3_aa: CASKRWGQGDTEAFF

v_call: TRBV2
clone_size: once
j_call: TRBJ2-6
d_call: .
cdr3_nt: TGTGCCAGCCTTTACAGGGCAACTGGGGCCAACGTCCTGACTTTC
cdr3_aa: CASLYRATGANVLTF

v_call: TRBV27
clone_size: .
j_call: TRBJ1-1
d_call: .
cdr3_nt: TGTGCCAGCAGCCGACGGGAGGGCGGCACTGAAGCTTTCTTT
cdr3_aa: CASSRREGGTEAFF